This TCR beta chain was observed in a study of blood T cell repertoires in COVID-19. Overall study context: The origin of the acute and convalescent COVID-19 samples was the United States, Italy and Spain. The analysed material was cDNA or gDNA that came from T cells, B-cell-depleted T cells, or PBMCs.

Libraries were prepared by immunoSEQ multiplex PCR; TCRdb keeps only in-frame clonotypes and omits some of them. The data contain tens of thousands of clones, approximately 90% of them singletons. This sequence originates from a man older than 75 with acute or convalescent COVID-19. Sequenced sample: peripheral blood.

This CDR3 reads CASKRGGEQFF. CDR3 in DNA: TGTGCCAGCAAGCGGGGCGGCGAGCAGTTCTTC. The rearrangement uses TRBV27 and TRBJ2-1, with 7 bases that match TRBD2. The CDR3 is 11 residues long. The germline V gene has CDR1 MNHEY and CDR2 SMNVEV (reference sequence). The ends lost 7 bases at V and 10 bases at J; junction bases unmatched: 4.